What follows is one T cell receptor beta chain and its context. The target of this receptor is not known. Base quality data are lacking; no much larger clone is found one base away. TCRbeta CDR3 regions were amplified from genomic DNA by means of the immunoSEQ Assay, a bias-controlled multiplex PCR. In the source study's methods: Nucleated cell counts per sample were estimated from amplification of reference gene primers within the assay. To quantify the absolute abundance of each unique TCRbeta CDR3 rearrangement, sequence reads were collapsed and filtered. For each sample, productive Simpson clonality was calculated as the square root of Simpson's diversity index across productive rearrangements. As stored in TCRdb, this immuneACCESS dataset retains in-frame rearrangements with V and J assigned. A fraction of the clones does not appear; measured against another copy, unresolved V genes explain less than half of the discrepancy, and the remainder lacks a known reason. V and J calls plus clone size are reproduced from that table; the DNA served to infer D and trimming. In all, the sample holds fewer than 250,000 clones, and approximately 90% of those were seen once. Of the sample, 0.95% to 1.3% is held by the ten largest clones.

The data were taken from a study of blood T cell repertoires in COVID-19 (dated by TCRdb to 2018 to 2020). For the study in its entirety: Samples covering the acute and convalescent phases of COVID-19 were provided by collaborators in the United States, Italy and Spain. The material from the prospective study consisted of cDNA or gDNA derived from T cells, B-cell-depleted T cells, or PBMCs. The dataset comprised deeply sampled blood TCRbeta repertoires from subjects exposed to, actively infected with, or recovered from COVID-19. A freely available public database, intended as a resource for researchers studying the immune response to SARS-CoV-2, is where the repertoires were released. The samples were drawn from the first 160 participants of the ongoing ImmuneRACE study and from more than 1,000 subjects provided by 6 global collaborators. Nearly every sample came with metadata listing a de-identified subject ID, COVID-19 status, age in years and sex. Where available, HLA class I and class II types were taken from metadata supplied by the sample provider and were not determined by assay-based typing.

The full study reports these points: The amount of clinical and demographic metadata varied by source and participant and was provided uncurated.

Collaborating institutions collected whole blood in K2EDTA tubes following their own protocols. For TCRbeta analysis, collaborators shipped samples as frozen whole blood, isolated PBMCs, or DNA extracted from either of those sample types. Material for sequencing was peripheral blood. This TCR was sampled from a young man with acute or convalescent COVID-19.

Here is the DNA: TGCGCCAGCAGTGAACGCACTAGCGGGAGCATCACAGATACGCAGTATTTT. This gives the protein CASSERTSGSITDTQYF. Rearrangement joined TRBV10-1 to TRBJ2-3; the central 11 bases match TRBD2. Including the terminal cysteine and phenylalanine, the CDR3 comprises 17 residues. Only CDR3 DNA remains: 51 bases, in frame from the first base. The germline V end is reduced by 3 bases and the J end by 2 bases; junction bases left unmatched: 7. CDR1 WNHNN and CDR2 SYGVQD were looked up in the germline V gene (reference sequence).